This T cell receptor beta chain came from a study of blood T cell repertoires in COVID-19. This CDR3 comprises 15 residues. Clones were read by immunoSEQ multiplex PCR, and TCRdb kept only the in-frame ones, dropping some. The sample has 300,000 or so clones; around four fifths are singletons. This receptor was obtained from a woman aged 45-65 years with acute or convalescent COVID-19. The chain uses TRBV21-1 and TRBJ2-7; the listed D gene, TRBD1, was not tested against the DNA. TRBV21-1 is flagged as a pseudogene. Sequenced material: peripheral blood. In nucleotides, the CDR3 is TGTGCCAGCAGTGTAGGGACAGGGCCCTCCTACGAGCAGTACGTC. This gives the protein CASSVGTGPSYEQYV.